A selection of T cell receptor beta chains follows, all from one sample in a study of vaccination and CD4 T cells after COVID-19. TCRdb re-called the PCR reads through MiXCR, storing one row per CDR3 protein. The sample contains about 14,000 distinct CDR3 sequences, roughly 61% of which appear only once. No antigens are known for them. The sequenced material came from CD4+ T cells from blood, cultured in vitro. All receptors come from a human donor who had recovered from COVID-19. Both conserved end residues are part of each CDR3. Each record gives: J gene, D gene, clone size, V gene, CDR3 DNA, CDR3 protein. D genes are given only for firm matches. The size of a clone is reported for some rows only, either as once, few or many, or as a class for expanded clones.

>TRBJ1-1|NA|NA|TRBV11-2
TGTGCCAGCAGCTTCGGTTATAGCACTGAAGCTTTCTTT
CASSFGYSTEAFF
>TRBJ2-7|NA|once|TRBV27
TGTGCCAGCAGTTTCTTTTGGCGGCAAGGGCAAAGGGGAGGTACCTACGAGCAGTACTTC
CASSFFWRQGQRGGTYEQYF
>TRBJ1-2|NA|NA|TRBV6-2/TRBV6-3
TGTGCCGGGGCCCAGGGGAAAGGACTCTATGGCTACACCTTC
CAGAQGKGLYGYTF
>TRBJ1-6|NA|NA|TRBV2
TGTGCCAGCAGTAAAACAGGGAATAGTAATTCACCCCTCCACTTT
CASSKTGNSNSPLHF
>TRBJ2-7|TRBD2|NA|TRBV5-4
TGTGCCAGCAGCATCACTGGAGGGCTAGCGGGGCGCGAGCAGTACTTC
CASSITGGLAGREQYF
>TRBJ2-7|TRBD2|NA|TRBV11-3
TGTGCCAGCAGCCCGACGACTAGCGTCTCCTACGAGCAGTACTTC
CASSPTTSVSYEQYF
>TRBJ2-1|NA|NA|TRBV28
TGTGCCAGCAGTTCGCCGGCTGGGTCAGGTATCAATGAGCAGTTCTTC
CASSSPAGSGINEQFF
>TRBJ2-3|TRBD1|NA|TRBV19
TGTGCCAGGGGGGACAGGGGAAGCACAGATACGCAGTATTTT
CARGDRGSTDTQYF
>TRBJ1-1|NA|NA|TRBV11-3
TGTGCCAGCACTCAGAGGACTGGGGCAAACACTGAAGCTTTCTTT
CASTQRTGANTEAFF
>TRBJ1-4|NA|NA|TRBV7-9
TGTGCCAGCACCCCTGGGGGGTGGGAAAAACTGTTTTTT
CASTPGGWEKLFF